This T cell receptor (beta chain) was profiled in a study of regulatory T cells in long-lasting Graves disease. General study findings and limits: Under persistent disease, TRBV28, TRBJ1-2 and TRBJ2-5 were used preferentially. Analysis covered peripheral blood alone, not thyroid tissue. Among persistent patients, a larger number of public clonotypes were shared (2,741) than among newly diagnosed patients (966).

For this clonotype: What it recognizes is unknown. A much larger clone lies a single base off, so this may be a read error.

Arm-PCR of CDR3 regions and iRepertoire HTBI primers were used to build TCR beta libraries. Using its own MiXCR run on the multiplex PCR reads, TCRdb lists one record per CDR3 protein. The sample lists about 240,000 distinct CDR3 sequences, 20% occurring once. The length of the CDR3 is 14 residues. The V end was cut by 2 bases, the J end by 1 base, with 8 bases between. CDR1 and CDR2 (germline): SGHTA, FQGTGA. The sample's time point: newly diagnosed GD, antithyroid drugs for less than 3 months. Extracted RNA from PBMCs served as the source of the TCR library. The patients were drawn from one endocrinology department in Xi'an, China.

This TCR was recovered from a female donor with Graves disease. The V call is TRBV7-3, the J call TRBJ1-2; D unresolved. Sequencing used peripheral blood mononuclear cells (PBMCs), obtained at new diagnosis, from a patient treated with antithyroid drugs. The CDR3 loop is CASSLDNNNYGYTF. DNA of the CDR3: TGTGCCAGCAGCTTAGACAACAATAACTATGGCTACACCTTC.